The 18 T cell receptor beta chains presented below share a single source sample, sequenced in a study of molecular identifiers for immune sequencing clone quantification. TCRdb used MiXCR to reprocess the PCR reads, holding one entry per CDR3 protein. In the table there are roughly 86,000 distinct CDR3 sequences, around 20% of which are singletons. The sample consisted of naive CD8+ T cells from blood, with Jurkat cell RNA spiked in. The subset was: FACS-sorted CD8+CD4-CCR7+CD45RA+ naive T cells. The receptors derive from a human donor in good health. Some libraries in this study had Jurkat cell RNA spiked in.

This clonotype appeared many times. This chain links TRBV13 with TRBJ2-3; 11 bases line up with TRBD2. The trim removed 0 bases at V and 4 bases at J, leaving 6 bases unmatched. In germline, CDR1 is PRHDT, CDR2 FYEKMQ (reference sequence). The CDR3 has 17 residues. CDR3 DNA: TGTGCCAGCAGCTTAGGCCTGCTAGCGGGAGGATCAGATACGCAGTATTTT. This gives the protein CASSLGLLAGGSDTQYF. Full variable domain (outside the CDR3, taken from reference TRBV13 and TRBJ2-3): AAGVIQSPRHLIKEKRETATLKCYPIPRHDTVYWYQQGPGQDPQFLISFYEKMQSDKGSIPDRFSAQQFSDYHSELNMSSLELGDSALYFCASSLGLLAGGSDTQYFGPGTRLTVL.

This clonotype was recorded at least ten times. V gene TRBV29-1 combines with J gene TRBJ2-3, with 11 bases matching TRBD2. The germline CDR1 and CDR2 sequences are SQVTM and ANQGSEA. The V segment lost 3 bases and the J segment 11 bases; nucleotides outside the gene matches: 10. The length of the CDR3 is 14 residues. CDR3 in DNA: TGCAGCGTTGATGGTTCTAGCGGGGGGCCTGGGCAGTATTTT. As protein: CSVDGSSGGPGQYF.

Many counts were recorded for this clonotype. The genes are TRBV7-9 and TRBJ2-3; D unclear. The length of the CDR3 is 12 residues. From germline, CDR1 is SEHNR and CDR2 FQNEAQ (reference sequence). V was clipped by 4 bases and J by 2 bases, with 4 bases between them. CDR3 sequence (DNA): TGTGCCAGCAGCTACTACACAGATACGCAGTATTTT. It specifies CASSYYTDTQYF.

This clonotype was seen at least ten times. The V and J genes are TRBV9 and TRBJ2-3; a weak D match, TRBD1 (6 bases). The CDR3 length is 13 residues. In germline, CDR1 is SGDLS, CDR2 YYNGEE. V was pared by 1 base and J by 3 bases, with 6 bases between. For the CDR3, the DNA is TGTGCCAGCAGCGTAACAGGGACAGATACGCAGTATTTT. This translates into CASSVTGTDTQYF.

This clonotype was seen at least ten times. The chain recombines TRBV2 with TRBJ2-7; D ambiguous. The CDR3 sequence is 14 residues long. Germline V gene data show CDR1 as SNHLY and CDR2 as FYNNEI. Trimming shortened V by 2 bases and J by 2 bases, and 10 bases separated the two germline ends. CDR3 DNA: TGTGCCAGCAGTGAATCGGGCGGTGCCTACGAGCAGTACTTC. As protein: CASSESGGAYEQYF.

V and J are TRBV12-3 or TRBV12-4 and TRBJ2-1, with 12 bases that match TRBD2. The CDR3 length is 15 residues. The V gene end was trimmed by 5 bases and the J gene end by 6 bases; junction bases not matched to a gene: 5. The CDR3 sequence is CASSAASGRGNEQFF. Here the CDR3 DNA reads TGTGCCAGCAGTGCAGCTAGCGGGAGGGGCAATGAGCAGTTCTTC.

This clonotype came up many times. This chain connects TRBV4-3 to TRBJ2-2, with D possibly TRBD1 on 6 matching bases. The CDR3 length is 15 residues. Germline CDR1 is LGHNA and CDR2 is YSLEER. V gave up 1 base and J gave up 4 bases, with 10 bases separating them. The CDR3 DNA reads as TGCGCCAGCAGCCAAGGGGCAGGGGCCACCGGGGAGCTGTTTTTT. Its translation is CASSQGAGATGELFF.

This clonotype was observed at least ten times. The CDR3: CASSLGLASGYNEQFF. DNA of the CDR3: TGTGCCAGCAGCTTAGGCCTGGCTAGCGGATACAATGAGCAGTTCTTC. The genes are TRBV13 and TRBJ2-1; 7 bases are shared with TRBD2. J lost 4 bases, V lost 0 bases, and 6 bases had no gene match. This CDR3 is 16 amino acids long. Germline CDR1 is PRHDT and CDR2 is FYEKMQ (reference sequence).

The genes are TRBV27 and TRBJ2-5; 8 nucleotides agree with TRBD2. Trimming at V came to 2 bases and at J to 5 bases, leaving 10 bases not matched to a gene. This CDR3 has 16 amino acids. Germline V lookup: CDR1 MNHEY, CDR2 SMNVEV (reference sequence). Here the CDR3 DNA reads TGTGCCAGCAGTTTAACGTCACGGGGGGGCTTGGAGACCCAGTACTTC. Its protein is CASSLTSRGGLETQYF.

Only a few counts were recorded for this clonotype. A read error is possible here, since a much larger clone lies one base away. The chain couples TRBV6-5 to TRBJ1-5; 9 nucleotides match TRBD1. The CDR3 runs 14 residues. Unmatched junction bases numbered 9, after V lost 10 bases and J lost 5 bases. The V gene's germline CDR1 is MNHEY and CDR2 SVGAGI. CDR3 DNA: TGTGCCAACAGCGGGACAGGGCTTTATCAGCCCCAGCATTTT. Protein: CANSGTGLYQPQHF.

This clonotype was recorded at least ten times. The V call is TRBV19, the J call TRBJ2-7; D tentatively reads TRBD1 or TRBD2 (5 bases each). The CDR3 covers 12 residues. Trimming stripped 6 bases from V and 5 bases from J, with 11 bases between. CDR1 is LNHDA, CDR2 SQIVND, per germline (reference sequence). The CDR3: CASSMGPDEQYF. The CDR3 DNA follows: TGTGCCAGTAGCATGGGACCGGACGAGCAGTACTTC. The variable domain in full, completed from reference TRBV19 and TRBJ2-7, reads DGGITQSPKYLFRKEGQNVTLSCEQNLNHDAMYWYRQDPGQGLRLIYYSQIVNDFQKGDIAEGYSVSREKKESFPLTVTSAQKNPTAFYLCASSMGPDEQYFGPGTRLTVT.

Many counts were recorded for this clonotype. The V gene is TRBV27, the J gene TRBJ2-7, with D possibly being TRBD1 (6 bases). V was trimmed by 5 bases and J by 3 bases, leaving 14 bases between them. CDR1 is MNHEY and CDR2 is SMNVEV in the germline V gene (reference sequence). CDR3 size: 14 residues. In DNA, the CDR3 is TGTGCCAGCAGTCAAGGTACAGGGATCTACGAGCAGTACTTC. As protein: CASSQGTGIYEQYF.

Concerning this clonotype itself: This may stem from a read error, because a much larger clone lies one nucleotide away. V gene TRBV12-5 combines with J gene TRBJ2-7; 7 positions agree with TRBD2. V lost 5 bases, J lost 3 bases, and 4 bases stayed unmatched. Germline CDR1 is LGHNT and CDR2 is FRNRAP. CDR3 length equals 13 residues. CDR3 nucleotide sequence: TGTGCTAGTGGTCGGGGGACTATCTACGAGCAGTACTTC. Its protein is CASGRGTIYEQYF.

This clonotype has more than one count but fewer than ten. The V gene is TRBV19, the J gene TRBJ1-1; D call uncertain. Germline V gives CDR1 LNHDA, CDR2 SQIVND (reference sequence). The CDR3 has 14 amino acids. V was pared by 6 bases and J by 3 bases, with 14 bases between. The CDR3 DNA reads TGTGCCAGTAGCTACACGACGGGTTACACTGAAGCTTTCTTT. Translated: CASSYTTGYTEAFF.

This rearrangement joins TRBV30 to TRBJ2-7; 15 bases agree with TRBD2. Germline CDR1 GTSNPN, CDR2 SVGIG (reference sequence). The CDR3 loop spans 18 amino acids. The ends lost 0 bases at V and 4 bases at J; junction bases unmatched: 10. DNA of the CDR3: TGTGCCTGGAGTGTACTCCAGGGACTAGCGGGAGGTGGGTACGAGCAGTACTTC. Amino acid sequence: CAWSVLQGLAGGGYEQYF.

This clonotype has ten or more counts. The V call is TRBV11-2, the J call TRBJ1-4; 7 nucleotides agree with TRBD1. The germline gives CDR1 SGHAT, CDR2 FQNNGV. This CDR3 is built from 15 residues. V was clipped by 4 bases and J by 4 bases; unmatched bases: 6. The DNA for the CDR3 is TGTGCCAGCAGCTCAGGAGGGGGCCTTAATGAAAAACTGTTTTTT. Residues: CASSSGGGLNEKLFF.

Ten or more counts support this clonotype. J is TRBJ2-3 and V is TRBV10-1; D uncertain. Germline CDR1 and CDR2: WNHNN and SYGVQD (reference sequence). The CDR3 runs 14 residues. Trimming removed 6 bases from V and 4 bases from J, with 14 bases in between. CDR3 DNA: TGCGCCAGCAGCGCTAAGTACTGGGCAGATACGCAGTATTTT. This translates into CASSAKYWADTQYF.

V is TRBV7-9 and J is TRBJ2-2; D is undetermined. This CDR3 is built from 16 residues. V shed 1 base and J shed 8 bases, with 17 bases lying between them. Per the germline V gene, CDR1 is SEHNR and CDR2 is FQNEAQ (reference sequence). The CDR3, as DNA: TGTGCCAGCAGCTTAGACCGGGCCCGATATCAGGGGGAGCTGTTTTTT. Its translation: CASSLDRARYQGELFF.